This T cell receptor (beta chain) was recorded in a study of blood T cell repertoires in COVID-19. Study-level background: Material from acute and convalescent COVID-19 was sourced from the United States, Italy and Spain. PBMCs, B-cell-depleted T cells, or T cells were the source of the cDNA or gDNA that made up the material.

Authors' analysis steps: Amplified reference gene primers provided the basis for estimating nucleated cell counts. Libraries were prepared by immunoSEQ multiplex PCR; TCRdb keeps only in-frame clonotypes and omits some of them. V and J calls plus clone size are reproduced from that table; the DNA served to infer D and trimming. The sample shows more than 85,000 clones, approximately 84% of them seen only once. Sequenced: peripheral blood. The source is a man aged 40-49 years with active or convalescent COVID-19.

CDR3 sequence: CASSPSGGGNQPQHF. The CDR3 region has the DNA TGTGCCAGCAGCCCGTCAGGGGGCGGCAATCAGCCCCAGCATTTT. This chain joins TRBV3-1 (or the pseudogene TRBV3-2) and TRBJ1-5; 8 bases are a match to TRBD1. Trimming took 4 bases from V and 2 from J; bases not matched to a gene: 4. The CDR3 contains 15 residues. The germline gives CDR1 LGHDT, CDR2 YNNKEL (reference sequence).